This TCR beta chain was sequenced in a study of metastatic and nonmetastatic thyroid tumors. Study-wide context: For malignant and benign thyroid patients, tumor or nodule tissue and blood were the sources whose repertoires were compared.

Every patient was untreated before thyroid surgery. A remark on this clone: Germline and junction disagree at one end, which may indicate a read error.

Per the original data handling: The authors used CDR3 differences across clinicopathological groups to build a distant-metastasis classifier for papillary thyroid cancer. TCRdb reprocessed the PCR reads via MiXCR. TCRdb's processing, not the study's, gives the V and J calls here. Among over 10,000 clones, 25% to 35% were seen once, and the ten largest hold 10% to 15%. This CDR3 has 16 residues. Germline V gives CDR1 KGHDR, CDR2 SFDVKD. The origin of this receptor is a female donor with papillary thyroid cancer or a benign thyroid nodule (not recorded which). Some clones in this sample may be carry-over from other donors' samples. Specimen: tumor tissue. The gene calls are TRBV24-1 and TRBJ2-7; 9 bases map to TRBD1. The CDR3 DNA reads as TGTGCCACCAGTGATTTTGGGACAGGGTGTTCCTACGATCAGTACTTC. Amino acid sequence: CATSDFGTGCSYDQYF.